This passage covers 18 T cell receptor beta chains from one sample sequenced in a study of blood T cell repertoires in COVID-19. Measured with immunoSEQ multiplex PCR; TCRdb has only the in-frame clones, and not every one. This sample has around 260,000 clones, with 88% found just once. The source material was peripheral blood. These receptors originate from a man aged 55 to 70 who had recovered from COVID-19.

CDR3 bases: TGTGCCAGCAGCTTAGCGCACAGGGAGTACGAGCAGTACTTC. Translated: CASSLAHREYEQYF. J is TRBJ2-7 and V is TRBV7-8, with D perhaps matching TRBD1 (6 bases). Germline V gene sequence: CDR1 SGHVS, CDR2 FQNEAQ. The ends were cut back, 0 bases at V and 4 bases at J, with 10 bases in the middle. The CDR3 spans 14 residues.

V is TRBV18 and J is TRBJ2-1; a possible D gene is TRBD2 (7 bases). In germline, CDR1 is KGHSH, CDR2 LQKENI. V lost 0 bases and J lost 8, with 14 bases in between. The CDR3 is made up of 15 amino acids. This CDR3 reads CASSPPGAGVDEQFF. CDR3 nucleotide sequence: TGTGCCAGCTCACCACCGGGGGCGGGGGTGGATGAGCAGTTCTTC.

The chain recombines TRBV24-1 with TRBJ2-2, with TRBD1 matching 7 bases. Germline loops: CDR1 KGHDR, CDR2 SFDVKD. This CDR3 is built from 14 residues. V shed 7 bases and J 4 bases; nucleotides not matched to a gene: 5. This chain's CDR3 is CATSRTGVTGELFF. The CDR3 nucleotides are TGTGCCACCAGCCGAACAGGGGTCACCGGGGAGCTGTTTTTT.

The CDR3 here is CASSLEGQGVRQPQHF. CDR3 in DNA: TGTGCCAGCAGCTTAGAGGGACAGGGTGTAAGGCAGCCCCAGCATTTT. This chain links TRBV7-8 with TRBJ1-5; TRBD1 agrees at 9 bases. V was clipped by 1 base and J by 7 bases; unmatched bases: 8. This CDR3 is 16 amino acids long. In germline, CDR1 is SGHVS, CDR2 FQNEAQ.

The chain combines TRBV3-1 (or the pseudogene TRBV3-2) with TRBJ2-7, with D tentatively TRBD2 (6 bases). Between the trimmed V and J ends, which lost 3 bases and 2 bases, there was a span of 17 bases. Germline V CDR1 and CDR2: LGHDT, YNNKEL (reference sequence). CDR3 size: 16 residues. The CDR3 DNA reads TGTGCCAGCAGCCAGGGCGGGGTTTTTCAGGCCTACGAGCAGTACTTC. It encodes CASSQGGVFQAYEQYF.

The chain combines TRBV4-2 with TRBJ1-2; TRBD1 matches 7 bases. Germline trimming cut 1 base from V and 4 bases from J; bases unmatched to any gene: 0. Germline CDR1 LGHNA, CDR2 YNFKEQ. CDR3 length equals 13 residues. For the CDR3, the DNA is TGTGCCAGCAGCCAAGGGACAGGCTATGGCTACACCTTC. It codes for CASSQGTGYGYTF.

The V and J genes are TRBV6-1 and TRBJ1-5; tentative D call: TRBD1 (5 bases). V dropped 1 base and J dropped 6 bases, with 10 bases sitting between them. CDR1 MNHNS and CDR2 SASEGT come from the germline V gene. The CDR3 is 14 residues long. The CDR3 DNA reads TGTGCCAGCAGTGAAGGGTCCAGGGTTCAGCCCCAGCATTTT. The encoded protein is CASSEGSRVQPQHF.

The CDR3 region has the DNA TGTGCCAGCAGTTACACCGACAGCTACGAGCAGTACTTC. As protein: CASSYTDSYEQYF. The chain combines TRBV6-5 with TRBJ2-7, with a tentative D call TRBD1 (5 bases). V was trimmed by 2 bases and J by 3 bases, leaving 8 bases between them. Germline loops: CDR1 MNHEY, CDR2 SVGAGI. The CDR3 totals 13 residues.

The V gene is TRBV29-1, the J gene TRBJ1-1; D is ambiguous. There are 13 residues in the CDR3. The V gene's germline CDR1 is SQVTM and CDR2 ANQGSEA. V gave up 8 bases and J gave up 0 bases, with 13 bases separating them. This CDR3 reads CSFFGTLNTEAFF. Written as DNA, the CDR3 is TGCAGCTTTTTTGGCACACTGAACACTGAAGCTTTCTTT.

On this clone itself: One end of the junction fails to match germline, which may point to a read error. The chain combines TRBV23-1 with TRBJ2-1; 10 positions agree with TRBD2. TRBV23-1 is identified as an open reading frame with a role that is uncertain. The CDR3 spans 16 residues. CDR3 DNA: TGCGCCAGCTCCCCAGCAGGGGGGGCTAGCGGGGGTGGCTACCTCTTC. Its translation is CASSPAGGASGGGYLF.

V gene TRBV7-2 combines with J gene TRBJ2-5, with TRBD1 matching over 8 bases. Per the germline V gene, CDR1 is SGHTA and CDR2 is FQGNSA. The length of the CDR3 is 14 residues. Trimming at V came to 5 bases and at J to 5 bases, leaving 7 bases not matched to a gene. In nucleotides, the CDR3 is TGTGCCAGCAGCCAAGACAGGGGATCCGAGACCCAGTACTTC. Amino acid sequence: CASSQDRGSETQYF.

V usage is TRBV7-7 and J usage is TRBJ1-6; D is unresolved. The CDR3 loop spans 15 amino acids. Looked up from germline, CDR1 is SSHAT and CDR2 is FNYEAQ (reference sequence). Trimming stripped 1 base from V and 10 bases from J, with 14 bases between. The CDR3 sequence is CASSLVSLSRSPLHF. CDR3 in DNA: TGTGCCAGCAGCTTAGTTTCCCTCAGCAGGTCACCCCTCCACTTT. The full variable domain, rest sourced from reference TRBV7-7 and TRBJ1-6, is GAGVSQSPRYKVTKRGQDVTLRCDPISSHATLYWYQQALGQGPEFLTYFNYEAQPDKSGLPSDRFSAERPEGSISTLTIQRTEQRDSAMYRCASSLVSLSRSPLHFGNGTRLTVT.

For the CDR3, the DNA is TGTGCCTGGAGTGGGGGACTAGCGGGGGGCCGCAATGAGCAGTTCTTC. This translates into CAWSGGLAGGRNEQFF. The chain recombines TRBV30 with TRBJ2-1; TRBD2 matches 15 bases. Germline CDR1 is GTSNPN and CDR2 is SVGIG (reference sequence). This CDR3 has 16 amino acids. Unmatched junction bases numbered 4, after V lost 1 base and J lost 6 bases.

V and J are TRBV19 and TRBJ2-7, with 11 bases aligning to TRBD1. The V gene end was trimmed by 8 bases and the J gene end by 2 bases; junction bases not matched to a gene: 8. This CDR3 spans 15 amino acids. The germline CDR1 and CDR2 sequences are LNHDA and SQIVND (reference sequence). The CDR3 DNA is TGTGCCAGTTCTCTTGGGGGACAGGGGGCCTACGAGCAGTACTTC. Amino acids: CASSLGGQGAYEQYF.

On this clone itself: At one of its ends the junction is not consistent with the germline gene, which may arise from a read error. The J gene is TRBJ1-2, the V gene TRBV20-1; possibly TRBD1 for D (6 bases). The germline gives CDR1 DFQATT, CDR2 SNEGSKA (reference sequence). CDR3 size: 9 residues. CDR3 region: CSVPEYRAF. DNA of the CDR3: TGCAGTGTCCCGGAATACAGGGCGTTC.

The CDR3 DNA follows: TGTGCCAGCAGCAGGGGACTAGCGGGGGGAAACATTCAGTACTTC. Protein: CASSRGLAGGNIQYF. The gene calls are TRBV13 and TRBJ2-4; 15 bases match TRBD2. With 5 bases clipped from V and 6 bases from J, the junction kept 2 bases outside the gene matches. The CDR3 is 15 amino acids. Germline CDR1 and CDR2: PRHDT and FYEKMQ (reference sequence).

This clone was seen a single time. V gene TRBV7-9 combines with J gene TRBJ1-1; maybe TRBD1 (6 bases). V gave up 5 bases and J gave up 0 bases, with 13 bases separating them. Germline V CDR1 and CDR2: SEHNR, FQNEAQ (reference sequence). The CDR3 consists of 15 residues. The CDR3, as DNA: TGTGCCAGCAGCCGCCAGGGGATCCTGAACACTGAAGCTTTCTTT. Its protein product is CASSRQGILNTEAFF.

The chain recombines TRBV5-8 with TRBJ2-6; 10 bases match TRBD1. This CDR3 comprises 17 residues. Germline V lookup: CDR1 SGHTS, CDR2 YDEGEE. V shed 2 bases, J shed 1 base, and the junction held 3 bases outside the gene matches. The CDR3 protein is CASSFGTGESGANVLTF. In DNA, the CDR3 is TGTGCCAGCAGCTTCGGGACAGGGGAATCTGGGGCCAACGTCCTGACTTTC.